What follows is one TCR beta chain and its context. The specificity of this receptor is unknown. No base quality information exists; no much larger clone differs at one position. CDR1 and CDR2 (LGHNA, YNFKEQ) derive from the germline V gene. From V the trimming removes 4 bases and from J it removes 1 base, while the gene matches leave 6 bases of the junction unaccounted for. From the cysteine through the phenylalanine, the CDR3 covers 15 amino acids. Of all the DNA, just the CDR3 is kept, 45 bases in frame from base 1. The sample belongs to a study of OX40 agonist ivuxolimab in advanced cancers. At the level of the whole study: Ivuxolimab, which targeted the costimulatory receptor OX40 (CD134), was an agonistic, fully human IgG2 monoclonal antibody. The paper describes the monotherapy dose-escalation part (N = 52 patients) of the phase I trial of ivuxolimab. Among the roughly 52 dose-escalation patients, approximately 20 had hepatocellular carcinoma, roughly 15 melanoma, 9 renal cell carcinoma and 9 head and neck cancer. Intravenous ivuxolimab was administered to patients every 2 weeks at six dose levels: 0.01, 0.1, 0.3, 1.5, 3 and 10 mg/kg. Peripheral TCRbeta sequencing was intended to test whether TCR sequence diversity was altered and clonal T-cell expansion was caused by ivuxolimab. Three dose-escalation patients achieved partial responses, one with hepatocellular carcinoma and two with cutaneous melanoma. In the dose-escalation cohort, roughly 80% of patients were male, and the mean age was approximately 64 years, with a range of about 23 to 85. Prior anti-PD-1, anti-PD-L1 or anti-CTLA-4 therapy was permitted, and about two fifths of dose-escalation patients had received checkpoint inhibitors. General study outcomes and caveats: Which antigens the clonally expanded peripheral T cells were specific for was not determined. Partial responders in the 0.1-3.0 mg/kg groups had among the lowest normalized peripheral clonal expansion, especially among CD8+ T cells. Low levels of normalized T-cell clonal expansion were also seen in some nonresponding patients. At doses of 0.1 to 3.0 mg/kg, clonal expansion of both CD4+ and CD8+ T cells in blood was seen between baseline and week 6. After ivuxolimab, expanded clones were on average more numerous among CD8+ T cells than among CD4+ T cells.

The trial excluded patients who had a history of autoimmune disease or who were on systemic immunosuppression. In every dose cohort, peripheral blood was drawn for TCR sequencing at baseline, cycle 4 day 1, and cycle 7 day 1. Samples were obtained from an open-label, multicenter, first-in-human phase I dose-escalation trial of ivuxolimab. The trial enrolled adults with locally advanced or metastatic head and neck squamous cell, hepatocellular, melanoma or renal cell carcinoma. CD4+ and CD8+ T cells were sorted separately from peripheral blood before TCR sequencing. Genomic DNA was extracted from sorted cells for sequencing of the TCRbeta CDR3 region. TCRbeta CDR3 regions were sequenced using the immunoSEQ Assay. In its TCRdb copy, this immuneACCESS table keeps in-frame sequences only and misses some clones. Where compared with another copy, unresolved V genes explain less than half of these, and the others have no known cause. In this sample the table shows 60,000 to 100,000 clones, roughly 90% of which occur a single time. The ten largest clones capture approximately 0.5% of the sample.

Sequenced material: CD4+ or CD8+ T cells sorted from blood, taken in a trial of the OX40 agonist ivuxolimab. The rearrangement joined TRBV4-2 to TRBJ1-1; 7 junctional bases match TRBD1. The sequence derives from an adult with an advanced solid tumor such as melanoma, head and neck, liver or kidney cancer. CDR3 reads: CASSPTWTGNTEAFF. In nucleotides, the sequence is TGTGCCAGCAGCCCAACCTGGACAGGGAACACTGAAGCTTTCTTT.